Given below is one T cell receptor beta chain in context. The antigen is unknown. Looked up from germline, CDR1 is LGHNA and CDR2 is YSLEER. The ends were cut back, 0 bases at V and 8 bases at J, with 14 bases in the middle. This CDR3 is 15 amino acids long. These data come from a study of T cell repertoires in cytomegalovirus infection. Across the study: Recently identified HLA-C-restricted CMV epitopes and well-studied HLA-B-restricted CMV epitopes were used by the study. Shared public TCR beta signatures pointed to both CMV infection and a matching HLA type. Whole-study findings and limits: Identification of carriers of CMV plus the relevant HLA was performed using cumulative public TCR beta family frequency.

Using its own MiXCR run on the reads, TCRdb lists one record per CDR3 protein. The table includes around 900,000 distinct CDR3 sequences, approximately 32% detected once. The receptor comes from a human donor in good health (CMV status not recorded). Some clones in this sample may be carry-over from other donors' samples. The chain employs TRBV4-3 and TRBJ1-5; maybe TRBD1 (5 bases). Specimen: cultured CD8+ T cells from PBMCs, collected from culture after CMV antigen stimulation. CDR3 nucleotides: TGCGCCAGCAGCCAAGATAGGGGAAAGTGGGAGCCCCAGCATTTT. It codes for CASSQDRGKWEPQHF.